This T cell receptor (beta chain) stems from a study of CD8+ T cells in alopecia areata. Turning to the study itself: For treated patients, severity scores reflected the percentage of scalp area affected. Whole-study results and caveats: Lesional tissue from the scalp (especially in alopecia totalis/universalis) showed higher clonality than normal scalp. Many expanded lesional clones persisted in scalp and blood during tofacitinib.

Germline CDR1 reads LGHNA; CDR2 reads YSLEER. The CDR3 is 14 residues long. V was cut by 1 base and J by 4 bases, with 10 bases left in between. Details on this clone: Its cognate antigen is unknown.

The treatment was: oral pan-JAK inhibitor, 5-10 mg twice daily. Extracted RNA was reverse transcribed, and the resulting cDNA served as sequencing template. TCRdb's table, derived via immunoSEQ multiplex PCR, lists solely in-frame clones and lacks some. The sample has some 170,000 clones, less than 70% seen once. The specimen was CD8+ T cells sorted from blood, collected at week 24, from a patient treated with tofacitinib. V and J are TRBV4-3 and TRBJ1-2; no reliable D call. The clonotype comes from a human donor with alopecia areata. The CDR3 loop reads CASSQGVQVYGYTF. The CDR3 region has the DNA TGCGCCAGCAGCCAAGGGGTGCAGGTCTATGGCTACACCTTC.